The rows below give T cell receptor beta chains drawn from one sample of a study of T cell responses to AZD1222 COVID-19 vaccine. Libraries were prepared by immunoSEQ multiplex PCR; TCRdb keeps only in-frame clonotypes and omits some of them. The sample shows 80,000 or so clones, 65% to 85% of them seen only once. This specimen was peripheral blood, taken on day 0 of AZD1222 vaccination. Receptors were obtained from an adult in good health. Each CDR3 is given with its conserved first and last residue. Each record gives: D gene, CDR3 length, clone size, J gene, V gene, CDR3 DNA, CDR3 protein. A D gene is named only where the DNA matches it firmly. Size is stated for part of the rows, as once, few or many counts, or as a class when the clone is expanded.

D: -; length: 16; size: -; J: TRBJ2-1; V: TRBV19; DNA: TGTCCACCACACTCCCGGGACACGGCGTACTACAATGAGCAGTTCTTC; CDR3: CPPHSRDTAYYNEQFF
D: TRBD1; length: 14; size: -; J: TRBJ1-1; V: TRBV6-6; DNA: TGTGCCAGCAGAGGGACAGGGAGCAAGACTGAAGCTTTCTTT; CDR3: CASRGTGSKTEAFF
D: -; length: 16; size: -; J: TRBJ2-5; V: TRBV10-3; DNA: TGTGCCATCAGCTTACAGGGAGGCCAGAGCCAAGAGACCCAGTACTTC; CDR3: CAISLQGGQSQETQYF
D: -; length: 13; size: -; J: TRBJ1-1; V: TRBV6-2/TRBV6-3; DNA: TGTGCCAGCAGTTACGGGAGGGGTCGAGAAGCTTTCTTT; CDR3: CASSYGRGREAFF
D: TRBD1; length: 15; size: -; J: TRBJ1-1; V: TRBV27; DNA: TGTGCCAGCAGTTTAGGCACAGGGGGTAAATCTGAAGCTTTCTTT; CDR3: CASSLGTGGKSEAFF
D: -; length: 11; size: once; J: TRBJ2-7; V: TRBV6-5; DNA: TGTGCCAGCATGGGTTCGTACGAGCAGTACTTC; CDR3: CASMGSYEQYF
D: -; length: 11; size: -; J: TRBJ1-2; V: TRBV3-1/TRBV3-2; DNA: TGTGCCAGCAGCCGAGGCTATGGCTACACCTTC; CDR3: CASSRGYGYTF
D: -; length: 13; size: -; J: TRBJ1-1; V: TRBV5-5; DNA: TGTGCCAGCAGCTCCCGACCCCAGGAGAGAGCTTTCTTT; CDR3: CASSSRPQERAFF
D: TRBD1; length: 15; size: -; J: TRBJ1-6; V: TRBV12-5; DNA: TGTGCTAGTGGCGGACAGGGGGCTTTGGGTGGACCCCTCCACTTT; CDR3: CASGGQGALGGPLHF
D: -; length: 17; size: -; J: TRBJ1-1; V: TRBV7-6; DNA: TGTGCCAGCAGACTTAGGGGTACTGAGGTCGGGAACACTGAAGCTTTCTTT; CDR3: CASRLRGTEVGNTEAFF
D: TRBD1; length: 15; size: -; J: TRBJ1-5; V: TRBV6-4; DNA: TGTGCCAGCAGTGACTCGGGCCAGGGGGGCCAGCCCCAGCATTTT; CDR3: CASSDSGQGGQPQHF
D: TRBD1; length: 15; size: -; J: TRBJ2-1; V: TRBV5-8; DNA: TGTGCCAGCAGACTAGGGGGCAGCTCCTACAATGAGCAGTTCTTC; CDR3: CASRLGGSSYNEQFF
D: -; length: 11; size: -; J: TRBJ2-3; V: TRBV12-3/TRBV12-4; DNA: TGTGCCAGCAGTTTAGTAGATACGCAGTATTTT; CDR3: CASSLVDTQYF
D: -; length: 15; size: -; J: TRBJ2-7; V: TRBV9; DNA: TGTGCCAGCAGCGTAGATCCGGGGCTGTCCTACGAGCAGTACTTC; CDR3: CASSVDPGLSYEQYF
D: TRBD2; length: 11; size: -; J: TRBJ2-5; V: TRBV6-2/TRBV6-3; DNA: TGTGCCAGCAGTTGGCGGCCTAGCGGGTACTTC; CDR3: CASSWRPSGYF
D: TRBD1; length: 15; size: -; J: TRBJ2-7; V: TRBV2; DNA: TGTGCCAGTCAATTACCGGGACAGGGAAAGAACGAGCAGTACTTC; CDR3: CASQLPGQGKNEQYF
D: -; length: 15; size: -; J: TRBJ1-4; V: TRBV7-2; DNA: TGTGCCAGCAGCCCAAACGAGCAATCGAATGAAAAACTGTTTTTT; CDR3: CASSPNEQSNEKLFF
D: TRBD1; length: 17; size: -; J: TRBJ2-1; V: TRBV27; DNA: TGTGCCAGCAGTTTCCAGCCCCCGACAGGGGGCTACAATGAGCAGTTCTTC; CDR3: CASSFQPPTGGYNEQFF
D: -; length: 15; size: -; J: TRBJ1-3; V: TRBV15; DNA: TGTGCCACCAGCAGAGATCGCGGCTCTGGAAACACCATATATTTT; CDR3: CATSRDRGSGNTIYF
D: -; length: 14; size: -; J: TRBJ2-1; V: TRBV4-2; DNA: TGTGCCAGCAGCCCCTGGGGAGTCCACAATGAGCAGTTCTTC; CDR3: CASSPWGVHNEQFF
D: TRBD1; length: 15; size: few; J: TRBJ1-2; V: TRBV6-5; DNA: TGTGCCAGCAGTCGACCCTCGACAGGGTTAAATGGCTACACCTTC; CDR3: CASSRPSTGLNGYTF
D: -; length: 13; size: -; J: TRBJ1-2; V: TRBV7-9; DNA: TGTGCCAGCAGCTTAGCTCCGAAGGGGGGCTACACCTTC; CDR3: CASSLAPKGGYTF
D: -; length: 12; size: -; J: TRBJ1-2; V: TRBV19; DNA: TGTGCCAGCAGGGCGGGCCCCTATGGCTACACCTTC; CDR3: CASRAGPYGYTF
D: TRBD2; length: 14; size: -; J: TRBJ2-5; V: TRBV5-6; DNA: TGTGCCAGCAGCTCGATCAGCGGGGTAGAGACCCAGTACTTC; CDR3: CASSSISGVETQYF
D: -; length: 11; size: -; J: TRBJ1-2; V: TRBV6-5; DNA: TGTGCCAGCAGCGCCGGGGCCGGCTACACCTTC; CDR3: CASSAGAGYTF
D: TRBD1; length: 15; size: -; J: TRBJ2-1; V: TRBV11-3; DNA: TGTGCCAGCAGCCCCGGGACAGGGGGCAGCAATGAGCAGTTCTTC; CDR3: CASSPGTGGSNEQFF
D: -; length: 14; size: -; J: TRBJ1-2; V: TRBV19; DNA: TGTGCCAGTAGTACCCCAGGGTTGGTCTATGGCTACACCTTC; CDR3: CASSTPGLVYGYTF
D: -; length: 15; size: -; J: TRBJ2-2; V: TRBV4-3; DNA: TGCGCCAGCAGCCAAGATGGGGTGAACACCGGGGAGCTGTTTTTT; CDR3: CASSQDGVNTGELFF
D: TRBD1; length: 14; size: -; J: TRBJ1-5; V: TRBV9; DNA: TGTGCCAGCAGCGCAGGGGGGGCGAGTCAGCCCCAGCATTTT; CDR3: CASSAGGASQPQHF
D: TRBD2; length: 19; size: -; J: TRBJ2-3; V: TRBV6-1; DNA: TGTGCCAGCAGCGAAATGCCACTAGCGGTTGATAAGTTCACAGATACGCAGTATTTT; CDR3: CASSEMPLAVDKFTDTQYF
D: -; length: 16; size: few; J: TRBJ2-1; V: TRBV19; DNA: TGTGCCAGTAGTATTGGGTCAGGGCCGAGGGCGGGAGAGCAGTTCTTC; CDR3: CASSIGSGPRAGEQFF
D: -; length: 20; size: -; J: TRBJ1-2; V: TRBV27; DNA: TGTGCCAGCAGTTTATCTGGGGATCCGATGGGGGGTAAAAAAAACTATGGCTACACCTTC; CDR3: CASSLSGDPMGGKKNYGYTF
D: TRBD1; length: 16; size: few; J: TRBJ1-2; V: TRBV27; DNA: TGTGCCAGCAGTTTGTCACCGGGACAGGGTATCTATGGCTACACCTTC; CDR3: CASSLSPGQGIYGYTF
D: -; length: 13; size: -; J: TRBJ1-1; V: TRBV6-5; DNA: TGTGCCAGCAGTCCGGGTATGAACACTGAAGCTTTCTTT; CDR3: CASSPGMNTEAFF
D: TRBD1; length: 14; size: -; J: TRBJ2-2; V: TRBV19; DNA: TGTGCCAGTAGGGACAGGGGCAACACCGGGGAGCTGTTTTTT; CDR3: CASRDRGNTGELFF
D: -; length: 16; size: -; J: TRBJ1-2; V: TRBV29-1; DNA: TGCAGCGTCACTCCGATGGGGAGATGGCAATCTGATGGCTACACCTTC; CDR3: CSVTPMGRWQSDGYTF
D: -; length: 13; size: -; J: TRBJ2-2; V: TRBV5-4; DNA: TGTGCCAGCAGTAAAACTAGGGCCGGGGAGCTGTTTTTT; CDR3: CASSKTRAGELFF
D: -; length: 14; size: -; J: TRBJ2-5; V: TRBV6-1; DNA: TGTGCCAGCAGTGAAGGAAAAGGGGAAGAGACCCAGTACTTC; CDR3: CASSEGKGEETQYF
D: -; length: 14; size: -; J: TRBJ1-2; V: TRBV25-1; DNA: TGTGCCAGCCAGACTACAGGGAATCGGTATGGCTACACCTTC; CDR3: CASQTTGNRYGYTF
D: TRBD2; length: 15; size: -; J: TRBJ2-5; V: TRBV7-9; DNA: TGTGCCAGCAGCCAAACTAGCGGGAGCGGAGAGACCCAGTACTTC; CDR3: CASSQTSGSGETQYF
D: TRBD1; length: 12; size: -; J: TRBJ2-3; V: TRBV29-1; DNA: TGCAGCGCTGGGACAGGCCCAGGAACGCAGTATTTT; CDR3: CSAGTGPGTQYF
D: -; length: 12; size: -; J: TRBJ2-7; V: TRBV5-1; DNA: TGCGCCAGCAGCTTGGTGGGGGTCGAGCAGTACTTC; CDR3: CASSLVGVEQYF
D: -; length: 16; size: -; J: TRBJ2-5; V: TRBV6-5; DNA: TGTGCCAGCAGTTACTCCGCAGGGGAGGCTCAAGAGACCCAGTACTTC; CDR3: CASSYSAGEAQETQYF
D: -; length: 16; size: once; J: TRBJ1-2; V: TRBV14; DNA: TGTGCCAGCAGCCAAGTTGTTCACGAACCTAACTATGGCTACACCTTC; CDR3: CASSQVVHEPNYGYTF
D: -; length: 14; size: -; J: TRBJ1-6; V: TRBV6-2/TRBV6-3; DNA: TGTGCCAGCAGTCAGGACAGCTATAATTCACCCCTCCACTTT; CDR3: CASSQDSYNSPLHF
D: TRBD1; length: 15; size: -; J: TRBJ1-2; V: TRBV18; DNA: TGTGCCAGCTCACCGCCGGGACAGAGTAACTATGGCTACACCTTC; CDR3: CASSPPGQSNYGYTF
D: -; length: 12; size: -; J: TRBJ1-3; V: TRBV6-5; DNA: TGTGCCAGCAGTTCTGTTGGAAACACCATATATTTT; CDR3: CASSSVGNTIYF
D: -; length: 14; size: -; J: TRBJ1-2; V: TRBV5-1; DNA: TGCGCCAGCAGCTTTAATGGGGACGGTTATGGCTACACCTTC; CDR3: CASSFNGDGYGYTF
D: TRBD1; length: 15; size: -; J: TRBJ1-1; V: TRBV5-6; DNA: TGTGCCAGCAGCTTGGCCGGGACAGGGAGGACTGAAGCTTTCTTT; CDR3: CASSLAGTGRTEAFF
D: TRBD1; length: 16; size: -; J: TRBJ1-2; V: TRBV10-1; DNA: TGCGCCAGCAGTGAGTCAGCGGACAGGAACGCCTATGGCTACACCTTC; CDR3: CASSESADRNAYGYTF
D: -; length: 15; size: -; J: TRBJ1-4; V: TRBV6-2/TRBV6-3; DNA: TGTGCCAGCAGTTACCAAGACGGGTTTAATGAAAAACTGTTTTTT; CDR3: CASSYQDGFNEKLFF
D: -; length: 16; size: few; J: TRBJ2-1; V: TRBV6-5; DNA: TGTGCCAGCAGTTATGAGCCGGGTGGGCTCCCCAGGGAGCAGTTCTTC; CDR3: CASSYEPGGLPREQFF
D: TRBD1; length: 17; size: -; J: TRBJ1-6; V: TRBV9; DNA: TGTGCCAGCAGCGGTTATCAGGGGGCGGCCCGAAATTCACCCCTCCACTTT; CDR3: CASSGYQGAARNSPLHF
D: -; length: 14; size: -; J: TRBJ2-1; V: TRBV5-1; DNA: TGCGCCAGCAGCTTGCTGGAATCTTACAATGAGCAGTTCTTC; CDR3: CASSLLESYNEQFF
D: TRBD1; length: 14; size: -; J: TRBJ1-1; V: TRBV27; DNA: TGTGCCAGCATCCACAGGGGTGCCGTTACTGAAGCTTTCTTT; CDR3: CASIHRGAVTEAFF